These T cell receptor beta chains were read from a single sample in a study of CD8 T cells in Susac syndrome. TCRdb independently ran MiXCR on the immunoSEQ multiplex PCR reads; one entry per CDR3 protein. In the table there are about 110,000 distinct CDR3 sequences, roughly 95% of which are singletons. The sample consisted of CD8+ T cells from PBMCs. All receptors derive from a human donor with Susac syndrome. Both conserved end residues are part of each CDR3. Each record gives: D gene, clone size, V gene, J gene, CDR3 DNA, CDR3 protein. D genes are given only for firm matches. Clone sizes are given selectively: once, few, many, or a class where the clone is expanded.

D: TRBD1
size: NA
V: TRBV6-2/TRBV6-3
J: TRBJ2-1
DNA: TGTGCCAGCAGTACCCGGACAGGGATAAGCAATGAGCAGTTCTTC
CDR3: CASSTRTGISNEQFF

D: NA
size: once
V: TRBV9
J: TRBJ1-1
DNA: TGTGCCAGCAGCATTCGGGACAAGAACACTGAAGCTTTCTTT
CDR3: CASSIRDKNTEAFF

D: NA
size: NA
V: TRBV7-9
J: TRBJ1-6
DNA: TGTGCCAGCAGCAGCCCCCTCTCTCCCCTCCACTTT
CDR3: CASSSPLSPLHF

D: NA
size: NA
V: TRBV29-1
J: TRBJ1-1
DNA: TGCAGCGTTGTAGGGGTAAACACTGAAGCTTTCTTT
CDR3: CSVVGVNTEAFF

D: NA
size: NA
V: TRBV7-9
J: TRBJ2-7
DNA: TGTGCCAGCAGCTTCGGGGGCCCCGAGCAGTACTTC
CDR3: CASSFGGPEQYF

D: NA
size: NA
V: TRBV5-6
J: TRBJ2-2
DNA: TGTGCCAGCAGCTTGTACGCGACAGACAACACCGGGGAGCTGTTTTTT
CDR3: CASSLYATDNTGELFF

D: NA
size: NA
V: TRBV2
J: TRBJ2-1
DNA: TGTGCCAGCAGTCTCCCGACAACCAATGAGCAGTTCTTC
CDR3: CASSLPTTNEQFF

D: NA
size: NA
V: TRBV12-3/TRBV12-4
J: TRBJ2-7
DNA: TGTGCCAGCAGTGGGGGGCGGGTCCCAACCTACGAGCAGTACTTC
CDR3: CASSGGRVPTYEQYF

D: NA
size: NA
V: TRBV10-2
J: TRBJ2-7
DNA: TGCGCCAGCAGTGAGCAGGGTTCCTACGAGCAGTACTTC
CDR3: CASSEQGSYEQYF

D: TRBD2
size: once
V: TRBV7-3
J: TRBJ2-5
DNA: TGTGCCAGCAGCTTAACCACTAGCGGGGGGGAACAAGAGACCCAGTACTTC
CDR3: CASSLTTSGGEQETQYF